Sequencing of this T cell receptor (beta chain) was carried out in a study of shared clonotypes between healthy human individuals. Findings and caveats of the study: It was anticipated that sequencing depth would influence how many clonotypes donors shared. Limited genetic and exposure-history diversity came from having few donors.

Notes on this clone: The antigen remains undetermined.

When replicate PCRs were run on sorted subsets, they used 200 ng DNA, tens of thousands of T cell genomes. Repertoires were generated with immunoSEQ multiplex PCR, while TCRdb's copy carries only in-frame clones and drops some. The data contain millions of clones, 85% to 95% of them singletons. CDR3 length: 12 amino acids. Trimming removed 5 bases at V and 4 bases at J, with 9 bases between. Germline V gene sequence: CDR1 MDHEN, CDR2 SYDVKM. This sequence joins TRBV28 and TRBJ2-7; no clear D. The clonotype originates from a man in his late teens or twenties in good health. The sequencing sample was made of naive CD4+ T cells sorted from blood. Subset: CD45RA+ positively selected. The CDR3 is CASSPPFYEQYF. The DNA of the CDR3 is TGTGCCAGCAGTCCGCCCTTTTACGAGCAGTACTTC.